A single sample is the source of the 15 T cell receptor beta chains below, sequenced in a study of blood T cell repertoires in COVID-19. The assay was immunoSEQ multiplex PCR, and TCRdb's table has in-frame clones only and misses some. Found here are roughly 60,000 clones, 84% of them singletons; the top ten hold around 5.9%. Source material: peripheral blood. These receptors were obtained from an older woman with acute or convalescent COVID-19.

This clone has only one observation. The chain recombines TRBV3-1 (or the pseudogene TRBV3-2) with TRBJ1-2, with D unresolved. Trimming removed 4 bases from V and 2 bases from J, with 11 bases in between. This CDR3 is built from 14 residues. Germline V CDR1 and CDR2: LGHDT, YNNKEL (reference sequence). CDR3 sequence (DNA): TGTGCCAGCAGCCGGGTCTCGGGGAACTATGGCTACACCTTC. Its translation: CASSRVSGNYGYTF.

The chain combines TRBV9 with TRBJ1-3; 8 positions agree with TRBD1. This CDR3 comprises 17 residues. The trim removed 4 bases at V and 0 bases at J, leaving 9 bases unmatched. Germline V CDR1 and CDR2: SGDLS, YYNGEE. The DNA of the CDR3 is TGTGCCAGCAGCACGCGGGGACAGGCGCTCTCTGGAAACACCATATATTTT. Translation gives CASSTRGQALSGNTIYF.

The gene calls are TRBV13 and TRBJ1-3, with D maybe TRBD1 (6 bases). The CDR3 runs to 16 residues. V dropped 5 bases and J dropped 0 bases, with 14 bases sitting between them. The germline CDR1 and CDR2 sequences are PRHDT and FYEKMQ (reference sequence). The CDR3 DNA is TGTGCCAGCAGCCCTGGACAGATCATCTCTGGAAACACCATATATTTT. Encoded protein: CASSPGQIISGNTIYF.

This rearrangement joins TRBV2 to TRBJ2-5; 11 bases map to TRBD1. V lost 6 bases to trimming and J lost 5 bases; unmatched junction nucleotides: 2. CDR3 length: 13 amino acids. Looked up from germline, CDR1 is SNHLY and CDR2 is FYNNEI. The CDR3 loop is CASRGQGGETQYF. CDR3 nucleotides: TGTGCCAGCAGGGGACAGGGGGGTGAGACCCAGTACTTC.

The CDR3 sequence: CASSWEQGDWAGYTF. The CDR3, as DNA: TGTGCCAGCAGCTGGGAACAGGGCGATTGGGCTGGCTACACCTTC. V is TRBV5-5 and J is TRBJ1-2; the D gene is possibly TRBD1 (6 bases). CDR1 is SGHKS and CDR2 is YYEKEE in the germline V gene (reference sequence). CDR3 size: 15 residues. With 3 bases removed from V and 7 bases from J, the gap between germline ends came to 19 bases.

V is TRBV7-2 and J is TRBJ1-3; D gene ambiguous. Germline V gene data show CDR1 as SGHTA and CDR2 as FQGNSA. Trimming cost V 3 bases and J 0 bases, with 9 bases left between them. The CDR3 covers 15 residues. The CDR3 DNA reads TGTGCCAGCAGCTTCTCGGTCCTCTCTGGAAACACCATATATTTT. Translated: CASSFSVLSGNTIYF.

The chain couples TRBV3-1 (or the pseudogene TRBV3-2) to TRBJ2-7; D may be TRBD1 (5 bases). Germline CDR1 reads LGHDT; CDR2 reads YNNKEL (reference sequence). Trimming shortened V by 4 bases and J by 1 base, and 14 bases separated the two germline ends. CDR3 length equals 15 residues. The CDR3: CASSLSTAGSYEQYF. The CDR3 coding sequence is TGTGCCAGCAGCCTTTCCACGGCAGGGTCCTACGAGCAGTACTTC.

V gene TRBV19 combines with J gene TRBJ1-2, with D uncertain. The length of the CDR3 is 12 residues. Trimming cost V 5 bases and J 4 bases, with 8 bases left between them. CDR1 LNHDA and CDR2 SQIVND come from the germline V gene (reference sequence). The CDR3 nucleotides are TGTGCCAGTAGTCCCGCCGGCTATGGCTACACCTTC. Encoded protein: CASSPAGYGYTF.

The gene calls are TRBV4-2 and TRBJ1-1; D might be TRBD1 (5 bases). V gave up 4 bases and J gave up 1 base, with 16 bases separating them. Germline V gene sequence: CDR1 LGHNA, CDR2 YNFKEQ. The CDR3 is made up of 16 amino acids. CDR3 protein: CASSRPGGQGNTEAFF. In DNA form, the CDR3 reads TGTGCCAGCAGCCGTCCGGGGGGTCAGGGGAACACTGAAGCTTTCTTT.

This rearrangement joins TRBV5-1 to TRBJ2-5, with 7 nucleotides matching TRBD1. The CDR3 extends over 14 amino acids. Germline V CDR1 and CDR2: SGHRS, YFSETQ. The V and J ends lost 4 bases and 5 bases, in that order; junction bases with no gene match: 8. CDR3 amino acids: CASSGGQRGETQYF. The CDR3 bases are TGCGCCAGCAGCGGGGGACAGCGCGGGGAGACCCAGTACTTC.

The chain links TRBV5-1 to TRBJ2-7; D possibly corresponds to TRBD2 (8 bases). Looked up from germline, CDR1 is SGHRS and CDR2 is YFSETQ. The CDR3 is made up of 15 amino acids. V was shortened by 4 bases and J by 0 bases, with 14 bases between the two germline ends. The CDR3 nucleotides read TGCGCCAGCAGCCCGGGGGGGACAGTCTCCTACGAGCAGTACTTC. Translation gives CASSPGGTVSYEQYF.

The chain joins TRBV7-2 to TRBJ2-7, with D possibly TRBD1 on 6 matching bases. The CDR3 runs to 14 residues. V gave up 5 bases and J gave up 2 bases, with 13 bases separating them. Germline V CDR1 and CDR2: SGHTA, FQGNSA. CDR3 sequence reads: CASSPQTGPYEQYF. Here the CDR3 DNA reads TGTGCCAGCAGCCCACAGACAGGCCCCTACGAGCAGTACTTC.

The chain has TRBV6-5 and TRBJ1-2; the D gene is possibly TRBD1 (5 bases). The CDR3 consists of 14 residues. Per the germline V gene, CDR1 is MNHEY and CDR2 is SVGAGI. Trimming left V 5 bases short and J 8 bases short, with 18 bases between. Here the CDR3 reads CASSTPGGYWGYTF. In nucleotides, the CDR3 is TGTGCCAGCAGTACCCCCGGGGGGTACTGGGGCTACACCTTC.

V is TRBV7-3 and J is TRBJ1-6, with TRBD1 identical over 10 bases. This CDR3 contains 19 residues. V lost 11 bases to trimming and J lost 5 bases; unmatched junction nucleotides: 21. Germline CDR1 is SGHTA and CDR2 is FQGTGA. The DNA for the CDR3 is TGTGCCGAAGAAGGTTGTGCCGAGGCTGGACAGGGGGATAATTCACCCCTCCACTTT. This encodes CAEEGCAEAGQGDNSPLHF.

This clone came up once. This chain uses TRBV19 with TRBJ1-6, with 9 nucleotides matching TRBD1. V lost 3 bases and J lost 0; bases outside the gene matches: 3. Germline-derived CDR1 and CDR2 are LNHDA and SQIVND (reference sequence). The CDR3 spans 17 residues. The CDR3 loop reads CASSIGQGSSYNSPLHF. The DNA of the CDR3 is TGTGCCAGTAGTATTGGACAGGGGAGCTCCTATAATTCACCCCTCCACTTT.